This T cell receptor (beta chain) was recovered during a study of blood T cell repertoires in COVID-19. Study-level information: Samples of COVID-19 (acute and convalescent) were obtained from the United States, Italy and Spain. PBMCs, B-cell-depleted T cells, or T cells provided the cDNA or gDNA that made up the material.

Clones were read by immunoSEQ multiplex PCR, and TCRdb kept only the in-frame ones, dropping some. Of roughly 380,000 clones in the sample, around 84% were seen once. Trimming took off 5 bases at V and 2 bases at J, with 12 bases between the two ends. The CDR3 contains 14 residues. CDR1 is MNHEY, CDR2 SVGAGI, per germline. The rearrangement uses TRBV6-5 and TRBJ1-1; D possibly corresponds to TRBD1 (6 bases). Sequencing input: peripheral blood. This receptor was identified in a woman under 30 with acute or convalescent COVID-19. This chain's CDR3 is CASSLDRLNTEAFF. The CDR3 coding sequence is TGTGCCAGCAGTCTTGACAGGTTAAACACTGAAGCTTTCTTT.